This TCR beta chain was identified in a study of OX40 agonist ivuxolimab in advanced cancers. Notes on the study in general: Low normalized T-cell clonal expansion was also seen in some nonresponders.

Of note for this clone: Its antigen is unknown.

CDR1 KGHSH and CDR2 LQKENI come from the germline V gene. The V end was cut by 3 bases, the J end by 2 bases, with 8 bases between. This CDR3 has 14 amino acids. Assay: immunoSEQ multiplex PCR; the TCRdb copy retains only in-frame clones and omits some. The table records 72,000 or so clones, 65% to 85% of them present only once. This receptor was obtained from an adult with an advanced solid tumor such as melanoma, head and neck, liver or kidney cancer. The sequenced sample was CD4+ or CD8+ T cells sorted from blood, obtained in a trial of the OX40 agonist ivuxolimab. The chain couples TRBV18 to TRBJ1-3; D is uncertain. The CDR3 loop reads CASSPGFTGNTIYF. The CDR3 region has the DNA TGTGCCAGCTCACCGGGTTTTACTGGAAACACCATATATTTT.